The clone carrying this TCR beta chain was counted at least ten times. Its target is unknown. This sample stems from a study of blood T cells in healthy people across ages. As for the study in general: About one barcoded beta molecule per two T cells was the capture yield of template switching.

Study findings and constraints: Age advanced and TCR beta diversity per million T cells fell, roughly linearly. Naive T cell percentage strongly correlated with TCR beta diversity.

A J-beta primer mix and a sample-barcoded 5' primer were used in a second PCR of about 6 to 12 cycles. Every cDNA molecule bore a tag from a template-switch adaptor containing 12 random nucleotides. Each CDR3 protein gets one entry after TCRdb re-called the 5' RACE reads with MiXCR. The sample gives about 650,000 distinct CDR3 sequences, about a third of which show up once; 15% is in the top ten. The sequenced sample consisted of blood. This TCR was recovered from a woman aged 80 or over in good health.

This CDR3 is CASSQVQGAGYNEQFF. The CDR3 nucleotides read TGTGCCAGCAGCCAAGTACAGGGGGCCGGCTACAATGAGCAGTTCTTC. The gene calls are TRBV3-1 and TRBJ2-1; 9 nucleotides agree with TRBD1. Trimming at V came to 1 base and at J to 3 bases, leaving 4 bases not matched to a gene. The CDR3 runs to 16 residues. The germline gives CDR1 LGHDT, CDR2 YNNKEL (reference sequence).